Shown below are 6 T cell receptor beta chains from a single sample sequenced in a study of blood T cells in healthy people across ages. Through a sample-barcoded 5' primer and a J-beta primer mix, a second PCR was run for roughly 7 to 11 cycles. Via MiXCR, TCRdb re-called the 5' RACE reads, giving one row per CDR3 protein. The sample consists of about 1.4 million distinct CDR3 sequences, approximately 59% of them appearing once. What was sequenced was blood. The receptors were gathered from a man between 18 and 35 years old in good health.

The J gene is TRBJ1-2, the V gene TRBV29-1; D is perhaps TRBD1 (5 bases). Germline V gene data show CDR1 as SQVTM and CDR2 as ANQGSEA. The CDR3 has 13 residues. The V gene lost 3 bases and the J gene lost 5 bases, with 13 bases spanning the gap. CDR3 nucleotide sequence: TGCAGCGTTGAGGGATCCAGGGTTTATGGCTACACCTTC. This encodes CSVEGSRVYGYTF.

The sample holds a few counts of this clonotype. The chain combines TRBV28 with TRBJ1-6, with D uncertain. The CDR3 is 13 amino acids. The germline CDR1 and CDR2 sequences are MDHEN and SYDVKM. Trimming removed 6 bases from V and 2 bases from J, with 5 bases in between. In DNA, the CDR3 is TGTGCCAGCAGGGTAGCCTATAATTCACCCCTCCACTTT. It codes for CASRVAYNSPLHF.

V gene TRBV5-4 combines with J gene TRBJ2-4, with no clear D. V was pared by 4 bases and J by 0 bases, with 8 bases between. Germline assignment: CDR1 SGHNT and CDR2 YYREEE (reference sequence). This CDR3 has 14 amino acids. The CDR3 region has the DNA TGTGCCAGCAGCACTCTCGTAGCCAAAAACATTCAGTACTTC. Protein: CASSTLVAKNIQYF.

This clonotype was detected once. This chain links TRBV25-1 with TRBJ1-1, with 7 bases fitting TRBD1. Germline CDR1 is MGHDK and CDR2 is SYGVNS. Trimming at V came to 6 bases and at J to 1 base, leaving 11 bases not matched to a gene. The CDR3 is made up of 16 amino acids. This chain's CDR3 is CASRNGGQGGNTEAFF. CDR3 coding DNA: TGTGCCAGCAGGAACGGGGGGCAGGGGGGGAACACTGAAGCTTTCTTT.

V gene TRBV20-1 combines with J gene TRBJ2-7, with 9 bases lining up with TRBD1. The germline V gene has CDR1 DFQATT and CDR2 SNEGSKA (reference sequence). The junction had 13 bases not matched to a gene; V was cut back by 3 bases and J by 7 bases. The CDR3 totals 15 residues. DNA for the CDR3: TGCAGTGCTAGTACCGGGACAGGGACTTACAATGAGCAGTACTTC. Its protein product is CSASTGTGTYNEQYF.

This clonotype was observed a few times. The chain links TRBV24-1 to TRBJ2-5; D is undetermined. V lost 9 bases and J lost 5, with 9 bases in between. This CDR3 has 11 amino acids. The germline gives CDR1 KGHDR, CDR2 SFDVKD. CDR3 sequence reads: CATANTETQYF. Here the CDR3 DNA reads TGTGCCACCGCCAATACGGAGACCCAGTACTTC.